The text below deals with one T cell receptor beta chain. The repertoire was sequenced with immunoSEQ multiplex PCR; TCRdb's copy has only in-frame clones and lacks some. The sample includes about 120,000 clones, more than 60% of them seen just once. This entry is derived from a study of blood T cell repertoires in COVID-19. CDR3 length: 17 residues. V lost 7 bases and J lost 0; bases outside the gene matches: 13. CDR1 is SNHLY, CDR2 FYNNEI, per germline. The chain has TRBV2 and TRBJ2-3; the match to TRBD1 covers 7 bases. The specimen was peripheral blood. This TCR came from a man aged 70-80 years with acute or convalescent COVID-19. The CDR3 protein is CASNFLARTGSTDTQYF. CDR3 DNA sequence: TGTGCCAGCAATTTCCTGGCCCGGACAGGAAGCACAGATACGCAGTATTTT. The variable domain in full, completed from reference TRBV2 and TRBJ2-3, reads EPEVTQTPSHQVTQMGQEVILRCVPISNHLYFYWYRQILGQKVEFLVSFYNNEISEKSEIFDDQFSVERPDGSNFTLKIRSTKLEDSAMYFCASNFLARTGSTDTQYFGPGTRLTVL.